The 26 T cell receptor beta chains below come from one sample, sequenced in a study of molecular identifiers for immune sequencing clone quantification. TCRdb recomputed calls from the PCR reads with MiXCR, one row per CDR3 protein. The repertoire holds 100,000 or so distinct CDR3 sequences, roughly a fifth seen once, with 1% to 1.2% in the top ten. The sequenced sample was naive CD8+ T cells from blood, with Jurkat cell RNA spiked in. Subset specified: FACS-sorted CD8+CD4-CCR7+CD45RA+ naive T cells. The receptors were gathered from a human donor in good health. Some libraries in this study had Jurkat cell RNA spiked in.

This clonotype occurred many times. The chain couples TRBV20-1 to TRBJ2-7; no clear D. There are 13 residues in the CDR3. The germline CDR1 and CDR2 sequences are DFQATT and SNEGSKA (reference sequence). V was shortened by 5 bases and J by 0 bases, with 11 bases between the two germline ends. In nucleotides, the CDR3 is TGCAGTGCTCTCTCCGGAAGCTCCTACGAGCAGTACTTC. Its protein product is CSALSGSSYEQYF.

This clonotype was counted at least ten times. V is TRBV29-1 and J is TRBJ2-3; 10 bases are a match to TRBD2. This CDR3 is built from 20 residues. The V gene's germline CDR1 is SQVTM and CDR2 ANQGSEA. Unmatched junction bases numbered 19, after V lost 0 bases and J lost 4 bases. CDR3 in DNA: TGCAGCGTTGAAGACTTACCAGGGGGGGCTAGCGGGAGTCGGTCAGATACGCAGTATTTT. Translation gives CSVEDLPGGASGSRSDTQYF.

As to this clonotype: This sequence may be a read error, since a much larger clone differs from it by one base. The J gene is TRBJ2-3, the V gene TRBV14; 7 bases map to TRBD1. The CDR3 is made up of 15 amino acids. Germline V gene data show CDR1 as SGHDN and CDR2 as FVKESK. The CDR3 coding sequence is TGTGACAGCAGCCAAGATGGGACAGATCCAGATACGCAGTATTTT. It translates to CDSSQDGTDPDTQYF.

This clonotype has at least ten counts. The rearrangement links TRBV7-3 to TRBJ2-3; 12 nucleotides agree with TRBD2. The V and J ends lost 6 bases and 4 bases, in that order; junction bases with no gene match: 5. The CDR3 contains 15 residues. CDR1 and CDR2 (germline): SGHTA, FQGTGA. CDR3 nucleotide sequence: TGTGCCAGCAGTCTACTAGCGGGAGGTGCAGATACGCAGTATTTT. Translating gives CASSLLAGGADTQYF.

This clonotype was counted only a few times. The CDR3 DNA sequence: TGCAGCGTGTGGATCGATTCGGGACCACTCTATTACGAGCAGTACTTC. Its protein product is CSVWIDSGPLYYEQYF. V usage is TRBV29-1 and J usage is TRBJ2-7; either TRBD1 or TRBD2 may supply D (5 bases each). This CDR3 region has 16 residues. The V end lost 6 bases, the J end lost 4 bases, and 25 bases lay between the germline ends. The germline gives CDR1 SQVTM, CDR2 ANQGSEA.

This clonotype was detected ten times or more. The V call is TRBV4-1, the J call TRBJ2-7, with 9 bases matching TRBD1. The V segment lost 4 bases and the J segment 7 bases; nucleotides outside the gene matches: 5. The CDR3 contains 13 residues. CDR1 and CDR2 (germline): MGHRA, YSYEKL. CDR3 DNA sequence: TGCGCCAGCAGCCCACAGGGGGCGGAGGAGCAGTACTTC. Translated, it gives CASSPQGAEEQYF.

Comments on this clonotype: A much larger clonotype is one base distant, so this may be a read error. No conserved phenylalanine or tryptophan ends this CDR3, so it is likely a read error. CDR3 region: CASRPPRDGHGEQYL. As DNA, the CDR3 is TGTGCCAGCAGACCCCCCCGGGACGGCCACGGAGAGCAGTACCTC. The rearrangement joins TRBV2 to TRBJ2-7; TRBD1 or TRBD2 may be the D gene (5 bases each). CDR3 length: 15 amino acids. Trimming took off 6 bases at V and 7 bases at J, with 22 bases between the two ends. Germline values: CDR1 SNHLY, CDR2 FYNNEI.

The V gene is TRBV30, the J gene TRBJ1-1; D gene unclear. Germline CDR1 reads GTSNPN; CDR2 reads SVGIG (reference sequence). The V end lost 2 bases, the J end lost 0 bases, and 4 bases lay between the germline ends. The length of the CDR3 is 12 residues. CDR3 amino acids: CAWSLMNTEAFF. In nucleotides, the CDR3 is TGTGCCTGGAGTCTAATGAACACTGAAGCTTTCTTT.

This clonotype was found many times. V usage is TRBV29-1 and J usage is TRBJ2-1; no firm D call. CDR1 is SQVTM and CDR2 is ANQGSEA in the germline V gene. V lost 3 bases, J lost 8 bases, and 11 bases lay in between. This CDR3 is 12 amino acids long. The CDR3 nucleotides read TGCAGCGTTGACACTGGGGTGCATGAGCAGTTCTTC. Amino acids: CSVDTGVHEQFF.

The V call is TRBV6-5, the J call TRBJ2-4; D uncertain. Germline CDR1 is MNHEY and CDR2 is SVGAGI. Trimming took off 7 bases at V and 1 base at J, with 11 bases between the two ends. This CDR3 is built from 14 residues. CDR3 nucleotide sequence: TGTGCCAGCACCTCGGTGCGGGCCAAAAACATTCAGTACTTC. This codes for CASTSVRAKNIQYF.

Comment on this clonotype: This could be a read error, since a much larger clone is one nucleotide away. The chain employs TRBV19 and TRBJ2-7, with D perhaps matching TRBD1 (5 bases). Deletions cut 5 bases from V and 2 bases from J, with 13 bases between. Germline values: CDR1 LNHDA, CDR2 SQIVND (reference sequence). The CDR3 covers 14 residues. For the CDR3, the DNA is TGTGCCAGTAGTCGGACGGACATCACCTACGAGCAGTACTTC. The encoded protein is CASSRTDITYEQYF.

A remark on this clonotype: A much larger clone differs by one base, so this may be a read error. V and J are TRBV29-1 and TRBJ1-2; no clear D. The CDR3 spans 15 residues. Per the germline V gene, CDR1 is SQVTM and CDR2 is ANQGSEA. The CDR3 loop reads CSVEEPALGNYDYTF. The CDR3 DNA is TGCAGCGTTGAAGAACCCGCCCTAGGAAACTATGACTACACCTTC.

Regarding this clonotype: A much larger clone lies a single base off, so this may be a read error. V is TRBV20-1 and J is TRBJ2-2; D is perhaps TRBD1 or TRBD2 (5 bases each). The CDR3 loop spans 14 amino acids. The germline V gene has CDR1 DFQATT and CDR2 SNEGSKA (reference sequence). The CDR3: CSARPGADTGELLF. CDR3 sequence (DNA): TGCAGTGCTAGGCCCGGGGCGGACACCGGGGAGCTGCTTTTT.

This clonotype came up many times. The CDR3 spells CSARDYYAVLTDTQYF. CDR3 sequence (DNA): TGCAGTGCTAGAGATTACTACGCGGTTCTCACAGATACGCAGTATTTT. This rearrangement joins TRBV20-1 to TRBJ2-3; no clear D. Between the trimmed V and J ends, which lost 0 bases and 2 bases, there was a span of 15 bases. This CDR3 comprises 16 residues. Germline CDR1 and CDR2: DFQATT and SNEGSKA (reference sequence).

This clonotype turned up a few times. The rearrangement uses TRBV19 and TRBJ1-1; D is uncertain. The length of the CDR3 is 14 residues. CDR1 and CDR2 from the germline V gene are LNHDA and SQIVND (reference sequence). The V and J ends lost 6 bases and 5 bases respectively, with 16 bases between them. CDR3: CASSLMTPQTEAFF. CDR3 DNA sequence: TGTGCCAGTAGCCTGATGACACCTCAAACTGAAGCTTTCTTT.

This clonotype has a handful of counts. V is TRBV9 and J is TRBJ2-1; possible D gene TRBD2, 6 bases. V was trimmed by 4 bases and J by 0 bases, leaving 17 bases between them. Germline V gives CDR1 SGDLS, CDR2 YYNGEE. The CDR3 is made up of 17 amino acids. The CDR3 loop reads CASSQRPLASSYNEQFF. The CDR3 coding sequence is TGTGCCAGCAGCCAAAGGCCCCTAGCGAGCTCCTACAATGAGCAGTTCTTC.

Regarding this clonotype: A read error may explain this, as a much larger clone is one base away. The chain uses TRBV6-2 or TRBV6-3 and TRBJ1-1; D remains ambiguous. Germline values: CDR1 MNHEY, CDR2 SVGEGT. The CDR3 runs to 12 residues. Deletions cut 4 bases from V and 6 bases from J, with 9 bases between. In nucleotides, the CDR3 is TGTGCCAGCAGTTTCCCCGCGGCTGAAGCTTTCTTT. This sequence encodes CASSFPAAEAFF.

Points on this clonotype: This may be a read error: a much more frequent sequence differs by one nucleotide. V usage is TRBV7-9 and J usage is TRBJ1-1, with D unclear. The CDR3 consists of 16 residues. CDR1 is SEHNR and CDR2 is FQNEAQ in the germline V gene (reference sequence). CDR3 DNA sequence: TGTGCCAGCAGCTTAGCGGACGTGCCCATGAACACTGAAGCTTCCTTT. This gives the protein CASSLADVPMNTEASF.

This chain links TRBV7-6 with TRBJ1-1, with no clear D. This CDR3 comprises 13 residues. CDR1 and CDR2 (germline): SGHVS, FNYEAQ. Trimming left V 2 bases short and J 1 base short, with 5 bases between. The CDR3 reads CASSLMENTEAFF. The CDR3 bases are TGTGCCAGCAGCTTAATGGAGAACACTGAAGCTTTCTTT.

This clonotype was detected once. The rearrangement joins TRBV30 to TRBJ1-3; D perhaps matches TRBD1 (5 bases). The V gene lost 5 bases and the J gene lost 3 bases, with 11 bases spanning the gap. Germline CDR1 reads GTSNPN; CDR2 reads SVGIG (reference sequence). There are 13 residues in the CDR3. The CDR3, as DNA: TGTGCCTGGCGCCCAGGGCTTGGAAACACCATATATTTT. Protein: CAWRPGLGNTIYF.

This clonotype was found a few times. The gene calls are TRBV6-2 or TRBV6-3 and TRBJ2-7; TRBD2 aligns across 8 bases. Germline trimming cut 5 bases from V and 0 bases from J; bases unmatched to any gene: 6. The CDR3 has 15 residues. The germline gives CDR1 MNHEY, CDR2 SVGEGT. CDR3 nucleotide sequence: TGTGCCAGCAGTAACATAGCGGGGAGCTCCTACGAGCAGTACTTC. This gives the protein CASSNIAGSSYEQYF.

Concerning this clonotype: A much more abundant neighbour one base away suggests this may be a read error. This chain links TRBV5-3 with TRBJ2-7, with D possibly being TRBD2 (6 bases). TRBV5-3 qualifies as an ORF whose function is uncertain. The CDR3 is made up of 16 amino acids. CDR3 loop: CASLSRVGGPSCEQYF. The CDR3 nucleotides read TGTGCCAGCCTCAGCAGAGTGGGGGGACCCTCCTGCGAGCAGTACTTC.

This clonotype was seen once. A read error is possible here, since a much larger clone lies one base away. The CDR3 coding sequence is TGTGCCAGCAGCCCAAGGGCCGTCGAGCGCAATCAGCCCCAGCATTTT. It codes for CASSPRAVERNQPQHF. V and J are TRBV14 and TRBJ1-5; D gene unclear. CDR1 and CDR2 (germline): SGHDN, FVKESK. There are 16 residues in the CDR3. V was pared by 4 bases and J by 2 bases, with 15 bases between.

This clonotype was seen ten or more times. The chain carries TRBV27 and TRBJ2-3; 10 nucleotides line up with TRBD2. The CDR3 is made up of 15 amino acids. Germline CDR1 is MNHEY and CDR2 is SMNVEV (reference sequence). The V segment lost 7 bases and the J segment 8 bases; nucleotides outside the gene matches: 12. In DNA, the CDR3 is TGTGCCAGCACCCCTGGAAGCGGGGGGGCTGGTACGCAGTATTTT. Protein product: CASTPGSGGAGTQYF.

This clonotype was counted between two and nine times. The chain combines TRBV27 with TRBJ2-1; TRBD2 matches 9 bases. Trimming cost V 3 bases and J 5 bases; bases outside gene matches: 5. CDR3 length: 15 residues. CDR1 is MNHEY, CDR2 SMNVEV, per germline (reference sequence). The CDR3, as DNA: TGTGCCAGCAGTTTGGCGGGGGGGCCGCACAATGAGCAGTTCTTC. This codes for CASSLAGGPHNEQFF.

In its sample, this clonotype was seen many times. The chain employs TRBV5-6 and TRBJ1-5; 7 positions agree with TRBD1. With V trimmed by 2 bases and J by 5 bases, 13 bases remained unmatched. CDR3 length: 17 amino acids. Germline V lookup: CDR1 SGHDT, CDR2 YYEEEE. The DNA for the CDR3 is TGTGCCAGCAGCTTAGGAGGGGGCGGGGGTCCGTATCAGCCCCAGCATTTT. This encodes CASSLGGGGGPYQPQHF.